This T cell receptor beta chain is from a study of T cell clones after liver transplantation. The germline V gene has CDR1 SGHVS and CDR2 FQNEAQ. CDR3 size: 12 residues. Deletions cut 5 bases from V and 5 bases from J, with 7 bases between. This clone was seen a single time. Clones were read by immunoSEQ multiplex PCR, and TCRdb kept only the in-frame ones, dropping some. This table has about 20,000 clones, approximately 90% appearing once. Specimen: CD8+ T cells from blood, collected about 46 months after liver transplant. This chain links TRBV7-8 with TRBJ2-1; the D gene is possibly TRBD2 (5 bases). The TCR comes from a human patient who received a liver transplant. Some T cells may trace back to the graft donor. The CDR3 nucleotides are TGTGCCAGCAGCCCTAGCAACAATGAGCAGTTCTTC. This encodes CASSPSNNEQFF.